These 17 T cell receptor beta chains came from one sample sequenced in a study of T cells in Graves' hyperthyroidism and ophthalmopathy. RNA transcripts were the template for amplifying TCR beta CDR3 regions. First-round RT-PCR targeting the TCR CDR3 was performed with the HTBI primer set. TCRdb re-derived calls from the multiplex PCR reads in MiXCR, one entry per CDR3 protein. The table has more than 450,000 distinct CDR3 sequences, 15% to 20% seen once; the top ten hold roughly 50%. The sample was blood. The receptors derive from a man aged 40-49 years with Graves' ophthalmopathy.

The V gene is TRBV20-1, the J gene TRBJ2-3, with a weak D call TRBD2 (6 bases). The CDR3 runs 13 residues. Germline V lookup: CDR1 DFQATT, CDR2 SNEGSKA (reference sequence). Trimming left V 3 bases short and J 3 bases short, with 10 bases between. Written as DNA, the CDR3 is TGCAGTGCTAGGTACCGGGAGACAGATACGCAGTATTTT. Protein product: CSARYRETDTQYF.

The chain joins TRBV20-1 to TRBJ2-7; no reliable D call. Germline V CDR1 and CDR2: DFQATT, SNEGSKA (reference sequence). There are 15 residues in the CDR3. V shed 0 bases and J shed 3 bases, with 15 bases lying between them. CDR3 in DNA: TGCAGTGCTAGAGATCGGGTAGGCTGGAGCTACGAGCAGTACTTC. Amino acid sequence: CSARDRVGWSYEQYF.

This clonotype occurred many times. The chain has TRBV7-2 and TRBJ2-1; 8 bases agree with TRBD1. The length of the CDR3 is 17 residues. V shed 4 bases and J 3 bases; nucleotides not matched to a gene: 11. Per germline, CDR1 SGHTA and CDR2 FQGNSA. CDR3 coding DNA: TGTGCCAGCAGCTCCAGACCAGGGGGCAACTTCTACAATGAGCAGTTCTTC. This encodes CASSSRPGGNFYNEQFF.

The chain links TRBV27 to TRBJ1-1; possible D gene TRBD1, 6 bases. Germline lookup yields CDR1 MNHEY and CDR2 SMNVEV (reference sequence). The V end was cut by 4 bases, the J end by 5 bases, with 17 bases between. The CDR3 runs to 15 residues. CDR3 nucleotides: TGTGCCAGCAGTTCCCGGACAGAAGGGAGTACTGAAGCTTTCTTT. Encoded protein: CASSSRTEGSTEAFF.

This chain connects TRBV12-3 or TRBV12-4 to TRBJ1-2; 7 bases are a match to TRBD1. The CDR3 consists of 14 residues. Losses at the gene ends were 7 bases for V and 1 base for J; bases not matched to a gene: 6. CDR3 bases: TGTGCCAGCACCCCGGACAGGATTAACTATGGCTACACCTTC. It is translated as CASTPDRINYGYTF.

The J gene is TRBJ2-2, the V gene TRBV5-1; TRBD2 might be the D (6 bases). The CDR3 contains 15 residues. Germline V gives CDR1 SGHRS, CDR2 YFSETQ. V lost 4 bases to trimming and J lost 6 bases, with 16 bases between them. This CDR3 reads CASSPSAGSAGELFF. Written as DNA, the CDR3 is TGCGCCAGCAGCCCGTCAGCGGGTTCCGCCGGGGAGCTGTTTTTT.

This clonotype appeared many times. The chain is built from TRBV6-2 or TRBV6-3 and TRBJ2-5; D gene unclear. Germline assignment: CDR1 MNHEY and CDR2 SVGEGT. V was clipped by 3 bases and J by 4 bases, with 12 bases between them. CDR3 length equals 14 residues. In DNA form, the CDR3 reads TGTGCCAGCAGTTATTTGGCGGTGGGAGAGACCCAGTACTTC. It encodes CASSYLAVGETQYF.

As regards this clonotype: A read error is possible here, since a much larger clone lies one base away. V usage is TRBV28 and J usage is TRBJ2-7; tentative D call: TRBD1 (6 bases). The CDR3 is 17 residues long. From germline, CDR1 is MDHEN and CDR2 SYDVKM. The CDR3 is CASSAVLGAPLSYERYF. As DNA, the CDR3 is TGTGCCAGCTCCGCCGTCTTGGGGGCCCCTCTCTCCTACGAGCGGTACTTC.

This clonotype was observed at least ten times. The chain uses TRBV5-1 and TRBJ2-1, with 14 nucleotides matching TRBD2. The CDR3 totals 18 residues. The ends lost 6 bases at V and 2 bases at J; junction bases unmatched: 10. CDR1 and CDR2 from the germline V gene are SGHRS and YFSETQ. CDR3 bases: TGCGCCAGCACCGGTTTGGGACTAGCGGGAGTCACCTACAATGAGCAGTTCTTC. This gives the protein CASTGLGLAGVTYNEQFF.

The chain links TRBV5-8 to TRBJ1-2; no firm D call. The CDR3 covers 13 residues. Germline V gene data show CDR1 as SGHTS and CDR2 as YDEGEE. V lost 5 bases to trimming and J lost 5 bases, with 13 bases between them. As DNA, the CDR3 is TGTGCCAGCAGTCGCAGTCTCCCTTATGGCTACACCTTC. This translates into CASSRSLPYGYTF.

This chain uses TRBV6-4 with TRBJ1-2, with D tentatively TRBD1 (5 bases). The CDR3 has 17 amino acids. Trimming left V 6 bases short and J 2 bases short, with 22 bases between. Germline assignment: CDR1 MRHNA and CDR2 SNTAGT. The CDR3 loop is CASRSDSLQKGNYGYTF. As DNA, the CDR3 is TGTGCCAGCAGAAGTGACAGTCTCCAAAAAGGAAACTATGGCTACACCTTC.

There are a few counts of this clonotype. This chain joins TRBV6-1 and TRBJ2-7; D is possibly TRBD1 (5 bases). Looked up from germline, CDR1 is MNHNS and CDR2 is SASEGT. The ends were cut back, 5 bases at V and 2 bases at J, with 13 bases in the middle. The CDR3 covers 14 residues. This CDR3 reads CASSSQDRPYEQYF. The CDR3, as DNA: TGTGCCAGCAGTTCCCAAGACAGACCCTACGAGCAGTACTTC.

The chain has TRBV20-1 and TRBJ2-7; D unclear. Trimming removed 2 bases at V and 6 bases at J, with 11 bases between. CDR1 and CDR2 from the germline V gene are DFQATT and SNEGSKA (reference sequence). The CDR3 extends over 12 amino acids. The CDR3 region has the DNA TGCAGTGCTAGACCAGACCCCTTCGAGCAGTACTTC. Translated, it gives CSARPDPFEQYF.

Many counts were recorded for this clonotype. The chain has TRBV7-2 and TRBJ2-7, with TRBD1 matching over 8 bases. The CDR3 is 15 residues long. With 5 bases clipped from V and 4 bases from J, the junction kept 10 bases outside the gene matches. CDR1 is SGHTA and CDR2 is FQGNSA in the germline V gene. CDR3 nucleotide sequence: TGTGCCAGCAGCCTTACCGGACAGGGACGATACGAGCAGTACTTC. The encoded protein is CASSLTGQGRYEQYF.

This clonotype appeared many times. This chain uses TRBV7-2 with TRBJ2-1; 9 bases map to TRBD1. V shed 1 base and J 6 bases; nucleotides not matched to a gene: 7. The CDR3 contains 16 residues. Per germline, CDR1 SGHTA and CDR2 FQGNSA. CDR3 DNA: TGTGCCAGCAGCTTAGGGGGACAGGGTAAGGGCAATGAGCAGTTCTTC. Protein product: CASSLGGQGKGNEQFF. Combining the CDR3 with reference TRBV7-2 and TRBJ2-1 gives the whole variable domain GAGVSQSPSNKVTEKGKDVELRCDPISGHTALYWYRQSLGQGLEFLIYFQGNSAPDKSGLPSDRFSAERTGGSVSTLTIQRTQQEDSAVYLCASSLGGQGKGNEQFFGPGTRLTVL.

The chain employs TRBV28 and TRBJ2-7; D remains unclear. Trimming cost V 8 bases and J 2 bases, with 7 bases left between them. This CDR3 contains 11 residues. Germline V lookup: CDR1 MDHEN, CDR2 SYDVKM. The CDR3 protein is CASGLTYEQYF. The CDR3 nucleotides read TGTGCCAGCGGCCTTACCTACGAGCAGTACTTC.

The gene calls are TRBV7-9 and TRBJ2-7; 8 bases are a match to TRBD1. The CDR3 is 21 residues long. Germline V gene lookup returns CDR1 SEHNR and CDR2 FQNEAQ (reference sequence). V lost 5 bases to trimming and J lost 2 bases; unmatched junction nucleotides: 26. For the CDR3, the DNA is TGTGCCAGCAGCCCAACCGACAGGGGCCCGACTAGTTCTCCCGTGACCTACGAGCAGTACTTC. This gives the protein CASSPTDRGPTSSPVTYEQYF.